Each of the 3 T cell receptor beta chains below was sequenced from the same sample in a study of Tregs in tolerant kidney transplant recipients. Profiling relied on immunoSEQ multiplex PCR, and the TCRdb table lists in-frame clones only, not all of them. The sample includes tens of thousands of clones, roughly 84% of them seen just once. Sequenced input: CD4+ T cells from blood. Receptors were obtained from a human donor in good health.

This chain joins TRBV5-1 and TRBJ1-2, with 7 nucleotides matching TRBD1. The CDR3 length is 14 residues. J lost 2 bases, V lost 4 bases, and 5 bases had no gene match. CDR1 and CDR2 from the germline V gene are SGHRS and YFSETQ. The CDR3, as DNA: TGCGCCAGCAGCCTAACAGGGGAGAACTATGGCTACACCTTC. This sequence encodes CASSLTGENYGYTF.

The chain has TRBV7-8 and TRBJ2-7, with 10 bases matching TRBD1. V was pared by 2 bases and J by 4 bases, with 5 bases of the junction left unmatched. The CDR3 runs to 15 residues. Germline lookup yields CDR1 SGHVS and CDR2 FQNEAQ. Here the CDR3 reads CASSLRRDRGYEQYF. In DNA form, the CDR3 reads TGTGCCAGCAGCTTACGCAGGGACAGGGGTTACGAGCAGTACTTC. Drawing the rest from reference TRBV7-8 and TRBJ2-7, the complete variable domain is GAGVSQSPRYKVAKRGQDVALRCDPISGHVSLFWYQQALGQGPEFLTYFQNEAQLDKSGLPSDRFFAERPEGSVSTLKIQRTQQEDSAVYLCASSLRRDRGYEQYFGPGTRLTVT.

This rearrangement joins TRBV11-3 to TRBJ2-1, with 9 bases identical to TRBD2. Unmatched junction bases numbered 17, after V lost 5 bases and J lost 3 bases. Germline-derived CDR1 and CDR2 are SGHNT and YENEEA. The CDR3 is 19 residues long. CDR3 bases: TGTGCCAGCAGCCCCGGCTGGGTAGCGGGAGTCCGAGACTACAATGAGCAGTTCTTC. Amino acids: CASSPGWVAGVRDYNEQFF.